These T cell receptor beta chains were read from a single sample in a study of blood T cell repertoires in COVID-19. The data were produced by immunoSEQ multiplex PCR, yet TCRdb's version contains in-frame clones alone and is incomplete. In the table there are around 190,000 clones, roughly 87% of which are singletons. The sample consisted of PBMCs or T cells enriched from blood (not recorded which). These receptors were collected from a man younger than 35 with acute COVID-19. Each CDR3 is given with its conserved first and last residue. The D gene is left open where the match is weak.

V gene: TRBV3-1/TRBV3-2
J gene: TRBJ1-1
D gene: TRBD1
CDR3 DNA: TGTGCCAGCAGTCTACTATCGAGGGGGCCTGAAGCTTTCTTT
CDR3 protein: CASSLLSRGPEAFF

V gene: TRBV28
J gene: TRBJ2-7
D gene: -
CDR3 DNA: TGTGCCAGCACCAGGGGTAGACACGAGCAGTACTTC
CDR3 protein: CASTRGRHEQYF

V gene: TRBV7-3
J gene: TRBJ2-3
D gene: TRBD1
CDR3 DNA: TGTGCCAGCAGCCCACAGGGGGCGCGGGCAGATACGCAGTATTTT
CDR3 protein: CASSPQGARADTQYF

V gene: TRBV12-3/TRBV12-4
J gene: TRBJ1-5
D gene: TRBD1
CDR3 DNA: TGTGCCAGCAGTCCCCAGGGGGACCAGCCCCAGCATTTT
CDR3 protein: CASSPQGDQPQHF

V gene: TRBV4-3
J gene: TRBJ1-1
D gene: -
CDR3 DNA: TGCGCCAGCAGCCAAGTATGGAAGAGCGGGAACACTGAAGCTTTCTTT
CDR3 protein: CASSQVWKSGNTEAFF

V gene: TRBV28
J gene: TRBJ1-5
D gene: TRBD1
CDR3 DNA: TGTGCCAGCAGTTACTACGGGACAGGGTGGGACAATCAGCCCCAGCATTTT
CDR3 protein: CASSYYGTGWDNQPQHF

V gene: TRBV18
J gene: TRBJ2-3
D gene: -
CDR3 DNA: TGTGCCAGCTCCCCGTTTCCTAGAGCTAGCACAGATACGCAGTATTTT
CDR3 protein: CASSPFPRASTDTQYF

V gene: TRBV6-2/TRBV6-3
J gene: TRBJ1-2
D gene: -
CDR3 DNA: TGTGCCAGCAGTCTTCCGACGGCGGGTAACTATGGCTACACCTTC
CDR3 protein: CASSLPTAGNYGYTF

V gene: TRBV28
J gene: TRBJ2-2
D gene: TRBD1
CDR3 DNA: TGTGCCAGCAGCTACCGGGACAGGGGCTTAGTTTCCGGGGAGCTGTTTTTT
CDR3 protein: CASSYRDRGLVSGELFF

V gene: TRBV27
J gene: TRBJ1-4
D gene: -
CDR3 DNA: TGTGCCAGCAGTTCTCGACGGGGTGTGGGGACTAATGAAAAACTGTTTTTT
CDR3 protein: CASSSRRGVGTNEKLFF